These 10 T cell receptor beta chains were sequenced from one sample in a study of early T cells in non-severe SARS-CoV-2 infection. From the 5' RACE reads, TCRdb called clonotypes with MiXCR, one entry per CDR3 protein. The repertoire consists of some 82,000 distinct CDR3 sequences, with about 12% occurring once and the leading ten covering approximately 4%. The specimen was whole blood, collected at baseline. These receptors originate from an adult who was a healthcare worker with PCR-confirmed SARS-CoV-2 infection or an uninfected control (not recorded which).

There are a few counts of this clonotype. The chain is built from TRBV19 and TRBJ2-7; 8 nucleotides agree with TRBD2. Looked up from germline, CDR1 is LNHDA and CDR2 is SQIVND (reference sequence). The CDR3 consists of 14 residues. The ends lost 1 base at V and 6 bases at J; junction bases unmatched: 5. CDR3 DNA: TGTGCCAGTAGTATAGGAGGACTAGCATCCGAGCAGTACTTC. It yields the protein CASSIGGLASEQYF. Based on the CDR3 plus reference TRBV19 and TRBJ2-7, the full variable domain is DGGITQSPKYLFRKEGQNVTLSCEQNLNHDAMYWYRQDPGQGLRLIYYSQIVNDFQKGDIAEGYSVSREKKESFPLTVTSAQKNPTAFYLCASSIGGLASEQYFGPGTRLTVT.

This clonotype came up once. The chain carries TRBV28 and TRBJ2-3, with 7 bases identical to TRBD1. CDR1 is MDHEN and CDR2 is SYDVKM in the germline V gene. Germline trimming cut 6 bases from V and 4 bases from J; bases unmatched to any gene: 7. The CDR3 runs 14 residues. This CDR3 is CASSSPTGPDTQYF. The CDR3 bases are TGTGCCAGCAGCAGCCCGACAGGGCCAGATACGCAGTATTTT.

The chain has TRBV7-6 and TRBJ1-1, with unresolved D. Trimming removed 4 bases at V and 10 bases at J, with 16 bases between. The CDR3 sequence is 13 residues long. Germline V gives CDR1 SGHVS, CDR2 FNYEAQ. CDR3 in amino acids: CASSSTPNFAAFF. CDR3 in DNA: TGTGCCAGCAGCTCGACACCGAACTTCGCAGCTTTCTTT.

This clonotype occurred a few times. The chain links TRBV7-9 to TRBJ2-2, with 7 bases identical to TRBD2. V gave up 2 bases and J gave up 1 base; unmatched junction bases: 10. Germline loops: CDR1 SEHNR, CDR2 FQNEAQ (reference sequence). The CDR3 covers 18 residues. CDR3 loop: CASSLKAGAGLNTGELFF. The DNA for the CDR3 is TGTGCCAGCAGCTTAAAAGCAGGAGCGGGGCTGAACACCGGGGAGCTGTTTTTT. Looking up the rest from reference TRBV7-9 and TRBJ2-2 gives the full variable domain: DTGVSQNPRHKITKRGQNVTFRCDPISEHNRLYWYRQTLGQGPEFLTYFQNEAQLEKSRLLSDRFSAERPKGSFSTLEIQRTEQGDSAMYLCASSLKAGAGLNTGELFFGEGSRLTVL.

The sample holds many counts of this clonotype. The CDR3 coding sequence is TGTGCCAGCAGTTTTTGGGGGGACTACGAGCAGTACTTC. Translation: CASSFWGDYEQYF. This chain joins TRBV12-3 or TRBV12-4 and TRBJ2-7; possibly TRBD2 for D (6 bases). The length of the CDR3 is 13 residues. Deletions cut 3 bases from V and 3 bases from J, with 9 bases between.

This chain links TRBV4-2 with TRBJ2-3; tentatively, D is TRBD1 (6 bases). Trimming pared 3 bases from V and 4 bases from J, leaving 20 bases between. Germline loops: CDR1 LGHNA, CDR2 YNFKEQ. There are 17 residues in the CDR3. This CDR3 is CASSQRGTLRFADTQYF. DNA of the CDR3: TGTGCCAGCAGCCAGAGGGGGACATTGAGGTTTGCAGATACGCAGTATTTT.

V usage is TRBV7-8 and J usage is TRBJ1-5, with D maybe TRBD1 (5 bases). The germline V and J ends were trimmed by 1 base and 1 base, with 8 bases remaining between them. Per the germline V gene, CDR1 is SGHVS and CDR2 is FQNEAQ. The CDR3 runs to 15 residues. As DNA, the CDR3 is TGTGCCAGCAGCTTAGGGAAGGGGAGCAATCAGCCCCAGCATTTT. Its translation is CASSLGKGSNQPQHF.

The chain joins TRBV12-3 or TRBV12-4 to TRBJ2-3; 11 bases line up with TRBD1. This CDR3 region has 16 residues. Trimming at V came to 4 bases and at J to 5 bases, leaving 8 bases not matched to a gene. CDR3 in amino acids: CASSSGRDRGGDTQYF. The CDR3 DNA sequence: TGTGCCAGCAGTTCCGGTCGGGACAGGGGGGGAGATACGCAGTATTTT.

This chain connects TRBV2 to TRBJ2-5, with 7 bases identical to TRBD1. The CDR3 runs 13 residues. CDR1 and CDR2 from the germline V gene are SNHLY and FYNNEI. V shed 4 bases, J shed 3 bases, and the junction held 2 bases outside the gene matches. The CDR3, as DNA: TGTGCCAGCAGTGTCGACAGGGAAGAGACCCAGTACTTC. Translated: CASSVDREETQYF.

The chain carries TRBV29-1 and TRBJ2-2; D perhaps matches TRBD1 (5 bases). Germline V gene lookup returns CDR1 SQVTM and CDR2 ANQGSEA. This CDR3 has 14 residues. V dropped 8 bases and J dropped 6 bases, with 19 bases sitting between them. The CDR3 bases are TGCAGCACCCAGGGTTTAGGTCCGTCCGGGGAGCTGTTTTTT. This encodes CSTQGLGPSGELFF.